The next 15 T cell receptor beta chains were all read from a single sample in a study of blood T cell repertoires in COVID-19. Produced via immunoSEQ multiplex PCR; TCRdb's table is partial and in-frame only. Among roughly 87,000 clones listed, more than 70% were seen once. The sample consisted of peripheral blood. The receptors were sampled from a man between 50 and 59 years old with active COVID-19.

CDR3 coding DNA: TGTGCCAGCAGTTTCCCGGACAGGGTAGGATTCGGCTACACCTTC. This gives the protein CASSFPDRVGFGYTF. V and J are TRBV28 and TRBJ1-2; 8 nucleotides agree with TRBD1. This CDR3 contains 15 residues. Germline CDR1 reads MDHEN; CDR2 reads SYDVKM. With 3 bases clipped from V and 8 bases from J, the junction kept 11 bases outside the gene matches.

There are a few counts of this clone. The chain carries TRBV29-1 and TRBJ2-7, with TRBD1 identical over 7 bases. J gave up 7 bases and V 6 bases, and 6 bases lay outside the gene matches. CDR1 SQVTM and CDR2 ANQGSEA come from the germline V gene. The CDR3 has 11 residues. Written as DNA, the CDR3 is TGCAGCGTGTGGGGACAGCAGGAGCAGTACTTC. It encodes CSVWGQQEQYF.

The CDR3 DNA is TGTGCCAGCTCAGGGGGGTCGGGTTCTGGAAACACCATATATTTT. Its protein product is CASSGGSGSGNTIYF. The J gene is TRBJ1-3, the V gene TRBV6-5; TRBD1 matches 7 bases. Germline V gene lookup returns CDR1 MNHEY and CDR2 SVGAGI. CDR3 length: 15 residues. The J segment lost 1 base and the V segment lost 8 bases, leaving 8 bases of the junction unmatched.

The gene calls are TRBV5-1 and TRBJ2-7, with D possibly TRBD1 on 5 matching bases. Germline loops: CDR1 SGHRS, CDR2 YFSETQ. The V end was cut by 1 base, the J end by 1 base, with 15 bases between. This CDR3 is 16 amino acids long. CDR3 protein: CASSLKFSRQSYEQYF. CDR3 coding DNA: TGCGCCAGCAGCTTGAAGTTTAGTCGACAGTCCTACGAGCAGTACTTC. The complete variable domain, with remaining parts taken from reference TRBV5-1 and TRBJ2-7, reads KAGVTQTPRYLIKTRGQQVTLSCSPISGHRSVSWYQQTPGQGLQFLFEYFSETQRNKGNFPGRFSGRQFSNSRSEMNVSTLELGDSALYLCASSLKFSRQSYEQYFGPGTRLTVT.

This clone was found once. The genes are TRBV5-1 and TRBJ1-4; 8 nucleotides align to TRBD1. With V trimmed by 0 bases and J by 5 bases, 0 bases remained unmatched. The CDR3 has 14 amino acids. The germline gives CDR1 SGHRS, CDR2 YFSETQ. The CDR3 DNA reads as TGCGCCAGCAGCTTGGGACAGGGGAATGAAAAACTGTTTTTT. Translated: CASSLGQGNEKLFF.

The chain carries TRBV7-9 and TRBJ1-6; 10 bases match TRBD1. J lost 8 bases, V lost 6 bases, and 7 bases had no gene match. The V gene's germline CDR1 is SEHNR and CDR2 FQNEAQ (reference sequence). The CDR3 extends over 15 amino acids. The CDR3 DNA sequence: TGTGCCAGCAGTCAGACAGGGGGCGTTTATTCACCCCTCCACTTT. It is translated as CASSQTGGVYSPLHF.

The rearrangement links TRBV7-6 to TRBJ1-6, with 7 bases identical to TRBD1. Germline trimming cut 5 bases from V and 6 bases from J; bases unmatched to any gene: 4. This CDR3 has 14 amino acids. Germline V gene sequence: CDR1 SGHVS, CDR2 FNYEAQ. The CDR3 region is CASSVGQINSPLHF. Written as DNA, the CDR3 is TGTGCCAGCAGCGTGGGACAGATTAATTCACCCCTCCACTTT.

This chain joins TRBV29-1 and TRBJ2-1; TRBD2 aligns across 9 bases. V was pared by 6 bases and J by 7 bases, with 7 bases of the junction left unmatched. The CDR3 spans 13 residues. CDR1 and CDR2 from the germline V gene are SQVTM and ANQGSEA. The CDR3 DNA is TGCAGCGTGGGCGGGGGGGAGAGAAATGAGCAGTTCTTC. Encoded protein: CSVGGGERNEQFF.

This clone was observed a handful of times. An end of the junction differs from the germline gene, which may be a read error. The CDR3 coding sequence is TGTGCCAGCAGCATAGCCGGGACAGGGACGGGAGAGCAGTACTTC. Amino acids: CASSIAGTGTGEQYF. The chain has TRBV7-2 and TRBJ2-7, with 9 bases identical to TRBD1. There are 15 residues in the CDR3. Germline loops: CDR1 SGHTA, CDR2 FQGNSA.

The chain uses TRBV7-8 and TRBJ1-2; D not certain. There are 13 residues in the CDR3. The germline V and J ends were trimmed by 2 bases and 4 bases, with 8 bases remaining between them. Germline values: CDR1 SGHVS, CDR2 FQNEAQ. The CDR3 DNA reads as TGTGCCAGCAGCTTATCCCAGATCTATGGCTACACCTTC. The encoded protein is CASSLSQIYGYTF.

This clone was picked up a small number of times. The chain combines TRBV6-5 with TRBJ2-2; tentatively, D is TRBD1 (5 bases). V lost 11 bases and J lost 4, with 14 bases in between. There are 13 residues in the CDR3. From germline, CDR1 is MNHEY and CDR2 SVGAGI. The CDR3 loop reads CAPRASPTGELFF. The CDR3 coding sequence is TGTGCCCCCAGGGCCTCCCCCACCGGGGAGCTGTTTTTT.

V and J are TRBV7-2 and TRBJ1-3, with D perhaps TRBD1 (5 bases). V lost 6 bases and J lost 4, with 22 bases in between. From germline, CDR1 is SGHTA and CDR2 FQGNSA. CDR3 length: 17 amino acids. The CDR3 region has the DNA TGTGCCAGCAGTTCCGCCGGGGGTCTGGTCCTGGGAAACACCATATATTTT. Amino acid sequence: CASSSAGGLVLGNTIYF.

V is TRBV2 and J is TRBJ1-2; 9 bases align to TRBD1. This CDR3 is 15 amino acids long. Trimming cost V 3 bases and J 8 bases; bases outside gene matches: 10. Looked up from germline, CDR1 is SNHLY and CDR2 is FYNNEI. CDR3 DNA sequence: TGTGCCAGCAGTGACGGGACAGGGAGGGGTGTGGGCTACACCTTC. Translated, it gives CASSDGTGRGVGYTF.

V is TRBV2 and J is TRBJ2-5; tentatively, D is TRBD1 (6 bases). Germline V gene lookup returns CDR1 SNHLY and CDR2 FYNNEI. Between the trimmed V and J ends, which lost 8 bases and 5 bases, there was a span of 24 bases. The CDR3 is made up of 16 amino acids. Written as DNA, the CDR3 is TGTGCCAGCGTCCTGGGGCCAGGGGAGATTGACGAGACCCAGTACTTC. This sequence encodes CASVLGPGEIDETQYF.

V gene TRBV2 combines with J gene TRBJ2-1; 12 nucleotides line up with TRBD2. CDR1 is SNHLY and CDR2 is FYNNEI in the germline V gene. The CDR3 is 14 residues long. The V segment lost 6 bases and the J segment 6 bases; nucleotides outside the gene matches: 3. In nucleotides, the CDR3 is TGTGCCAGCAGCCCGGGACTAGCGGGCAATGAGCAGTTCTTC. Translated, it gives CASSPGLAGNEQFF.